This T cell receptor (beta chain) is from a study of blood T cell repertoires in COVID-19. V was trimmed by 0 bases and J by 4 bases, leaving 10 bases between them. CDR3 length: 14 amino acids. CDR1 and CDR2 (germline): SGHNT, YYREEE (reference sequence). The table lists this clone with a few counts. The repertoire was sequenced with immunoSEQ multiplex PCR; TCRdb's copy has only in-frame clones and lacks some. The sample lists about 100,000 clones, more than 85% occurring once. Source material: peripheral blood. V usage is TRBV5-4 and J usage is TRBJ1-2; D possibly corresponds to TRBD1 (5 bases). This clonotype was sampled from a man younger than 40 in a cohort sampled during active COVID-19. The CDR3 DNA reads TGTGCCAGCAGCTTGGACGCGGGGACCTATGGCTACACCTTC. It translates to CASSLDAGTYGYTF.